Listed here are 22 T cell receptor beta chains from one sample, sequenced in a study of Ad26.COV2.S vaccination and SARS-CoV-2 variants. The treatment denotes: over 15 received Ad26.COV2.S at low or high dose, single or two shots; roughly five received placebo; per-sample allocation not given. Samples analyzed were those drawn on day 63 after the first vaccine or placebo injection. Method: immunoSEQ multiplex PCR; TCRdb's copy keeps in-frame clones and lacks some. The repertoire holds 350,000 to 450,000 clones, approximately 92% seen once, with 1.5% to 2% in the top ten. The sequences come from peripheral blood, collected in a trial of Ad26.COV2.S vaccine versus placebo. The receptors here all came from a person between 18 and 65 years old who received the Ad26.COV2.S COVID-19 vaccine or a placebo.

This rearrangement joins TRBV5-6 to TRBJ2-1, with TRBD2 matching 9 bases. Trimming took 5 bases from V and 2 from J; bases not matched to a gene: 2. The CDR3 is made up of 14 amino acids. From germline, CDR1 is SGHDT and CDR2 YYEEEE. CDR3 loop: CASSLAGPYNEQFF. In nucleotides, the CDR3 is TGTGCCAGCAGTCTAGCGGGGCCCTACAATGAGCAGTTCTTC. Full variable domain (remainder filled in from reference TRBV5-6 and TRBJ2-1): DAGVTQSPTHLIKTRGQQVTLRCSPKSGHDTVSWYQQALGQGPQFIFQYYEEEERQRGNFPDRFSGHQFPNYSSELNVNALLLGDSALYLCASSLAGPYNEQFFGPGTRLTVL.

This rearrangement joins TRBV19 to TRBJ1-1; perhaps TRBD1 as D (6 bases). This CDR3 spans 18 amino acids. The V gene's germline CDR1 is LNHDA and CDR2 SQIVND (reference sequence). V dropped 8 bases and J dropped 2 bases, with 27 bases sitting between them. The CDR3 bases are TGTGCCAGTCTCCGGATTTTCAGAGGGGGGGTACCTAACACTGAAGCTTTCTTT. Its protein is CASLRIFRGGVPNTEAFF.

The chain couples TRBV19 to TRBJ1-2; D gene ambiguous. V was trimmed by 7 bases and J by 2 bases, leaving 8 bases between them. Germline V gene lookup returns CDR1 LNHDA and CDR2 SQIVND (reference sequence). The CDR3 spans 12 residues. The CDR3 nucleotides read TGTGCCAGTAACTCCCTAAACTATGGCTACACCTTC. Its protein is CASNSLNYGYTF.

This clone appeared a few times. The V gene is TRBV19, the J gene TRBJ1-5; D not certain. V was trimmed by 2 bases and J by 0 bases, leaving 11 bases between them. The germline gives CDR1 LNHDA, CDR2 SQIVND (reference sequence). The CDR3 loop spans 16 amino acids. CDR3 in DNA: TGTGCCAGTAGTATATTGGGGAGGAATAGCAATCAGCCCCAGCATTTT. The encoded protein is CASSILGRNSNQPQHF.

The genes are TRBV4-1 and TRBJ2-5; a possible D gene is TRBD1 (6 bases). With 1 base removed from V and 1 base from J, the gap between germline ends came to 13 bases. Per germline, CDR1 MGHRA and CDR2 YSYEKL. CDR3 length: 16 residues. CDR3 protein: CASSQGAGTTQETQYF. The CDR3 nucleotides are TGCGCCAGCAGCCAAGGAGCCGGGACAACCCAAGAGACCCAGTACTTC.

The rearrangement joins TRBV7-9 to TRBJ2-1; no reliable D call. CDR3 size: 13 residues. V was clipped by 1 base and J by 7 bases, with 8 bases between them. The germline V gene encodes CDR1 SEHNR and CDR2 FQNEAQ (reference sequence). The CDR3 loop reads CASSLVAANEQFF. CDR3 bases: TGTGCCAGCAGCTTAGTGGCAGCTAATGAGCAGTTCTTC. Full variable domain (rest looked up from reference TRBV7-9 and TRBJ2-1): DTGVSQNPRHKITKRGQNVTFRCDPISEHNRLYWYRQTLGQGPEFLTYFQNEAQLEKSRLLSDRFSAERPKGSFSTLEIQRTEQGDSAMYLCASSLVAANEQFFGPGTRLTVL.

This chain connects TRBV29-1 to TRBJ2-6; D might be TRBD1 or TRBD2, each matching 6 bases. The CDR3 spans 14 residues. Trimming cost V 6 bases and J 3 bases, with 12 bases left between them. Germline CDR1 is SQVTM and CDR2 is ANQGSEA. The CDR3 loop is CSVARGDGANVLTF. DNA for the CDR3: TGCAGCGTCGCTAGGGGGGATGGGGCCAACGTCCTGACTTTC.

The V gene is TRBV30, the J gene TRBJ1-2, with 9 bases lining up with TRBD1. The CDR3 extends over 13 amino acids. Germline loops: CDR1 GTSNPN, CDR2 SVGIG (reference sequence). The CDR3 sequence is CARRGTGYYGYTF. The CDR3 DNA reads as TGTGCTAGGAGGGGGACAGGGTATTATGGCTACACCTTC.

This sequence joins TRBV19 and TRBJ1-5; D gene uncertain. This CDR3 contains 14 residues. V lost 7 bases and J 7 bases, leaving 17 bases between the germline ends. Germline CDR1 LNHDA, CDR2 SQIVND (reference sequence). The CDR3 sequence: CASTYRDRTQPQHF. The CDR3 DNA follows: TGTGCCAGTACCTATAGAGACCGAACCCAGCCCCAGCATTTT. Variable domain in full (rest from reference TRBV19 and TRBJ1-5): DGGITQSPKYLFRKEGQNVTLSCEQNLNHDAMYWYRQDPGQGLRLIYYSQIVNDFQKGDIAEGYSVSREKKESFPLTVTSAQKNPTAFYLCASTYRDRTQPQHFGDGTRLSIL.

The chain joins TRBV3-1 (or the pseudogene TRBV3-2) to TRBJ2-5; D might be TRBD1 (5 bases). Trimming shortened V by 1 base and J by 5 bases, and 20 bases separated the two germline ends. CDR3 length: 17 residues. Germline loops: CDR1 LGHDT, CDR2 YNNKEL (reference sequence). The CDR3 bases are TGTGCCAGCAGCCAAGGTCAGCCCAGGGTTGAAGGGGAGACCCAGTACTTC. Amino acids: CASSQGQPRVEGETQYF.

This chain uses TRBV5-5 with TRBJ1-5; D unclear. The V and J ends lost 0 bases and 4 bases respectively, with 11 bases between them. The CDR3 sequence is 15 residues long. Per germline, CDR1 SGHKS and CDR2 YYEKEE (reference sequence). The CDR3 DNA is TGTGCCAGCAGCTTGGCGGCTCAGGAGAATCAGCCCCAGCATTTT. Protein product: CASSLAAQENQPQHF.

There are a few counts of this clone. This chain connects TRBV4-1 to TRBJ1-2; D is undetermined. The ends were cut back, 4 bases at V and 0 bases at J, with 9 bases in the middle. The CDR3 is 14 amino acids. From germline, CDR1 is MGHRA and CDR2 YSYEKL. In nucleotides, the CDR3 is TGCGCCAGCAGCCCCTACCCAGCTAACTATGGCTACACCTTC. Encoded protein: CASSPYPANYGYTF.

The count of this clone is one. This rearrangement joins TRBV15 to TRBJ2-1, with 9 bases lining up with TRBD1. The CDR3 runs 14 residues. V trimming: 8 bases; J trimming: 7 bases; junction bases outside the gene matches: 9. CDR1 is LNHNV, CDR2 YYDKDF, per germline (reference sequence). Here the CDR3 reads CATAQGALQNEQFF. CDR3 bases: TGTGCCACCGCACAGGGGGCGTTGCAAAATGAGCAGTTCTTC.

The V gene is TRBV2, the J gene TRBJ1-3; TRBD1 is a possible D gene (6 bases). V was trimmed by 4 bases and J by 1 base, leaving 11 bases between them. Looked up from germline, CDR1 is SNHLY and CDR2 is FYNNEI. The CDR3 consists of 15 residues. Written as DNA, the CDR3 is TGTGCCAGCAGTGGAAATACAGGGTCTGGAAACACCATATATTTT. Translation: CASSGNTGSGNTIYF.

The chain uses TRBV7-2 and TRBJ2-3; 10 nucleotides align to TRBD2. Germline loops: CDR1 SGHTA, CDR2 FQGNSA. J gave up 3 bases and V 5 bases, and 8 bases lay outside the gene matches. The CDR3 is 16 amino acids. The CDR3 region has the DNA TGTGCCAGCAGCCCCCAGCGGGGGGGCCCGACAGATACGCAGTATTTT. It encodes CASSPQRGGPTDTQYF.

This rearrangement joins TRBV24-1 to TRBJ2-2, with 12 bases fitting TRBD2. In germline, CDR1 is KGHDR, CDR2 SFDVKD. Germline trimming cut 5 bases from V and 8 bases from J; bases unmatched to any gene: 8. The CDR3 extends over 16 amino acids. In nucleotides, the CDR3 is TGTGCCACCAGTGGATCACTAGCGGGGGGAAGTGGGGAGCTGTTTTTT. Translated: CATSGSLAGGSGELFF.

The chain employs TRBV15 and TRBJ1-5; D remains unclear. Trimming stripped 0 bases from V and 2 bases from J, with 5 bases between. The CDR3 has 14 residues. The germline V gene has CDR1 LNHNV and CDR2 YYDKDF (reference sequence). The CDR3 here is CATSREPGNQPQHF. The DNA of the CDR3 is TGTGCCACCAGCAGAGAGCCAGGCAATCAGCCCCAGCATTTT.

V is TRBV24-1 and J is TRBJ1-1; a possible D gene is TRBD1 (6 bases). The V end lost 7 bases, the J end lost 5 bases, and 19 bases lay between the germline ends. Germline-derived CDR1 and CDR2 are KGHDR and SFDVKD. There are 15 residues in the CDR3. DNA for the CDR3: TGTGCCACCAGCGATACAGGGAATAGTAGGACTGAAGCTTTCTTT. This translates into CATSDTGNSRTEAFF.

The chain carries TRBV5-5 and TRBJ1-2, with 9 positions matching TRBD1. Germline CDR1 and CDR2: SGHKS and YYEKEE (reference sequence). With V trimmed by 3 bases and J by 8 bases, 11 bases remained unmatched. The CDR3 sequence is 15 residues long. CDR3 coding DNA: TGTGCCAGCAGCTGGTATCCGGGACAGGGATCGGGCTACACCTTC. It codes for CASSWYPGQGSGYTF.

Only one count was recorded for this clone. V is TRBV27 and J is TRBJ1-2; D remains ambiguous. Germline CDR1 and CDR2: MNHEY and SMNVEV (reference sequence). Deletions cut 6 bases from V and 8 bases from J, with 22 bases between. CDR3 length: 15 amino acids. CDR3 amino acids: CASRTSVRSLEGYTF. The CDR3 DNA reads as TGTGCCAGCAGAACCTCGGTTCGGTCCCTGGAGGGCTACACCTTC.

The chain is built from TRBV5-1 and TRBJ1-4; D perhaps matches TRBD1 (6 bases). Germline V gives CDR1 SGHRS, CDR2 YFSETQ. Trimming left V 4 bases short and J 3 bases short, with 16 bases between. This CDR3 contains 16 residues. This CDR3 reads CASSPTINRANEKLFF. Here the CDR3 DNA reads TGCGCCAGCAGCCCCACGATCAACAGGGCTAATGAAAAACTGTTTTTT.

V and J are TRBV5-1 and TRBJ2-7; D unresolved. V was shortened by 1 base and J by 0 bases, with 11 bases between the two germline ends. Germline V gene data show CDR1 as SGHRS and CDR2 as YFSETQ. The CDR3 length is 15 residues. In DNA form, the CDR3 reads TGCGCCAGCAGCTTGTATTTCCAGAACTCCTACGAGCAGTACTTC. Residues: CASSLYFQNSYEQYF.